This T cell receptor beta chain is from a study of blood T cells in healthy people across ages. Note on this clonotype: The antigen is undetermined. A read error may produce the germline difference seen at one junction end.

Donors each provided roughly 11 milliliters of peripheral blood. Study conclusions and caveats: The recorded TCR beta diversity per million T cells decreased in a roughly linear manner with age. CMV status of donors was not determined, possibly confounding expanded clonotype changes.

Next came a second PCR, run for roughly 7 to 12 cycles, which used a sample-barcoded 5' primer along with a J-beta primer mix. TCRdb used MiXCR to reprocess the 5' RACE reads, holding one entry per CDR3 protein. The sample lists 920,000 or so distinct CDR3 sequences, around 45% seen once, with over 15% in the top ten. Germline V CDR1 and CDR2: SGHRS, YFSETQ. The length of the CDR3 is 12 residues. Sequencing was performed on blood. The chain recombines TRBV5-1 with TRBJ2-3; D ambiguous. The sequence was collected from a woman aged 55-69 years in good health. The CDR3 spells CASRLAFDTQYF. The DNA of the CDR3 is TGCGCCAGCAGGTTGGCTTTTGATACGCAGTATTTT.